These 12 T cell receptor beta chains originate from one sample sequenced in a study of glioma-infiltrating T cells after dendritic cell vaccination. The time point was: after dendritic cell vaccination, including at tumor progression/relapse. Assay: immunoSEQ multiplex PCR; the TCRdb copy retains only in-frame clones and omits some. The sample includes around 78,000 clones, 85% of them seen just once. The material was blood, obtained after dendritic cell vaccination. The source of these receptors is a human donor with glioblastoma.

The rearrangement joins TRBV7-8 to TRBJ2-4; 7 nucleotides align to TRBD1. Per germline, CDR1 SGHVS and CDR2 FQNEAQ. After removal of 5 bases from V and 0 bases from J, the junction contained 10 bases not matched to a gene. CDR3 length: 17 amino acids. The CDR3 protein is CASSANDRALAKNIQYF. The CDR3 DNA reads TGTGCCAGCAGCGCAAACGACAGGGCTTTAGCCAAAAACATTCAGTACTTC.

This chain connects TRBV27 to TRBJ2-7, with 9 bases aligning to TRBD1. The V gene's germline CDR1 is MNHEY and CDR2 SMNVEV (reference sequence). J was trimmed by 7 bases and V by 1 base; bases with no gene match: 8. CDR3 length: 15 amino acids. CDR3 protein: CASSLWGQGLGEQYF. The DNA for the CDR3 is TGTGCCAGCAGTTTATGGGGACAGGGCCTGGGTGAGCAGTACTTC.

The chain links TRBV28 to TRBJ2-4; the match to TRBD1 covers 9 bases. Germline lookup yields CDR1 MDHEN and CDR2 SYDVKM. This CDR3 has 16 amino acids. Trimming cost V 5 bases and J 1 base; bases outside gene matches: 6. CDR3 loop: CASSPDRGDAKNIQYF. The DNA for the CDR3 is TGTGCCAGCAGTCCCGACAGGGGGGACGCCAAAAACATTCAGTACTTC.

This chain connects TRBV2 to TRBJ2-7; 12 positions match TRBD2. The germline CDR1 and CDR2 sequences are SNHLY and FYNNEI. This CDR3 comprises 19 residues. The V and J ends lost 7 bases and 0 bases, in that order; junction bases with no gene match: 16. This CDR3 is CASNDLPGLAGESSYEQYF. CDR3 nucleotide sequence: TGTGCCAGCAACGACCTTCCGGGACTAGCGGGCGAGAGCTCCTACGAGCAGTACTTC.

The chain joins TRBV5-5 to TRBJ1-6; tentative D call: TRBD1 (6 bases). The CDR3 has 13 amino acids. Deletions cut 1 base from V and 10 bases from J, with 9 bases between. Germline CDR1 and CDR2: SGHKS and YYEKEE (reference sequence). CDR3 DNA sequence: TGTGCCAGCAGCTTGTCAGGGGACTCACCCCTCCACTTT. Translated, it gives CASSLSGDSPLHF.

The rearrangement joins TRBV6-1 to TRBJ1-2; no clear D. CDR3 size: 14 residues. The V and J ends lost 6 bases and 2 bases respectively, with 13 bases between them. CDR1 is MNHNS and CDR2 is SASEGT in the germline V gene. The CDR3 spells CASSLERKNYGYTF. As DNA, the CDR3 is TGTGCCAGCAGCCTGGAGCGGAAAAACTATGGCTACACCTTC.

The chain combines TRBV27 with TRBJ2-7, with TRBD1 identical over 8 bases. The ends lost 3 bases at V and 7 bases at J; junction bases unmatched: 20. The CDR3 is 18 residues long. Germline CDR1 reads MNHEY; CDR2 reads SMNVEV (reference sequence). Here the CDR3 reads CASSFQAGGGRIFTEQYF. The CDR3 DNA reads as TGTGCCAGCAGTTTTCAGGCAGGGGGCGGCCGAATATTTACAGAGCAGTACTTC.

As regards this clone: Its ends do not fully match the called genes, so a read error is possible. The rearrangement uses TRBV7-3 and TRBJ2-2; 14 bases fit TRBD2. The CDR3 runs to 19 residues. Germline CDR1 SGHTA, CDR2 FQGTGA. CDR3 coding DNA: TGTGCCAGCAGCGTAACCGGGACTAGCGGGAGTCTTGACACCGGGGAGCTGTTTTTT. This translates into CASSVTGTSGSLDTGELFF.

DNA for the CDR3: TGTGCCAGCAGTTCAGGGTCTGAGCAGCCCCAGCATTTT. The encoded protein is CASSSGSEQPQHF. V gene TRBV28 combines with J gene TRBJ1-5, with D possibly being TRBD1 (5 bases). The CDR3 extends over 13 amino acids. Deletions cut 4 bases from V and 7 bases from J, with 11 bases between. Germline assignment: CDR1 MDHEN and CDR2 SYDVKM.

The chain couples TRBV6-5 to TRBJ1-6, with 10 bases that match TRBD1. The trim removed 6 bases at V and 8 bases at J, leaving 4 bases unmatched. In germline, CDR1 is MNHEY, CDR2 SVGAGI. The CDR3 length is 14 residues. CDR3 in DNA: TGTGCCAGCAGATACGGACAGGGGGATTCACCCCTCCACTTT. Encoded protein: CASRYGQGDSPLHF.

The chain uses TRBV7-6 and TRBJ2-1; 14 nucleotides align to TRBD2. The CDR3 contains 16 residues. Germline values: CDR1 SGHVS, CDR2 FNYEAQ. The ends lost 5 bases at V and 6 bases at J; junction bases unmatched: 6. The CDR3 nucleotides are TGTGCCAGCAGCCGGACTAGCGGGGGGTCTGTCAATGAGCAGTTCTTC. The encoded protein is CASSRTSGGSVNEQFF.

The J gene is TRBJ1-4, the V gene TRBV27; weak D call: TRBD1 (6 bases). CDR1 is MNHEY and CDR2 is SMNVEV in the germline V gene (reference sequence). The CDR3 is 15 amino acids. With 6 bases removed from V and 5 bases from J, the gap between germline ends came to 16 bases. The CDR3 spells CASSRLDSFNEKLFF. For the CDR3, the DNA is TGTGCCAGCAGCCGCTTGGACAGCTTCAATGAAAAACTGTTTTTT.